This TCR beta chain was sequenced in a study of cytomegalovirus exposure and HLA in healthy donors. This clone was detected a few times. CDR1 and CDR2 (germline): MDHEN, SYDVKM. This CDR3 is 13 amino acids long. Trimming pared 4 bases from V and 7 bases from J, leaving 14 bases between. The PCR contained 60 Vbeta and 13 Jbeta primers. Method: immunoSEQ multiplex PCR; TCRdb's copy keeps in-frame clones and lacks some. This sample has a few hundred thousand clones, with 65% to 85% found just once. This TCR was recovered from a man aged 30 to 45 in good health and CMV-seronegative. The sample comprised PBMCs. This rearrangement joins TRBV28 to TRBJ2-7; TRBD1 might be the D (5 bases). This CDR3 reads CASSYPGFSEQYF. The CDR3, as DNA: TGTGCCAGCAGTTACCCAGGGTTTAGTGAGCAGTACTTC.